The present TCR beta chain was sequenced within a study of STAT3 mutations in large granular lymphocyte leukemia. Looking at the study overall: Roughly half of the longitudinally sequenced T-LGLL patients carried detectable canonical activating STAT3 mutations.

With regard to this clone: Antigen: not known.

Study conclusions and caveats: Persisting codominant clonotypes may have hidden a small pathogenic clone. All newly emerging clones after therapy were STAT3 wild type. In T-cell large granular lymphocyte leukemia, about half of patients showed multiple immunodominant subclonotypes.

Clones were sequenced by immunoSEQ multiplex PCR, and TCRdb holds only the in-frame ones, with some missing. The repertoire holds about 5,500 clones, with just under 95% as singletons. The CDR3 runs 15 residues. Trimming took 4 bases from V and 4 from J; bases not matched to a gene: 8. Per the germline V gene, CDR1 is SGHRS and CDR2 is YFSETQ. The chain couples TRBV5-1 to TRBJ1-2; 9 bases align to TRBD1. The TCR was taken from a man in his sixties with T-cell large granular lymphocyte leukemia. Some clones in this sample may be carry-over from other donors' samples. Sequenced material: peripheral blood mononuclear cells. This chain's CDR3 is CASSPRDRVIYGYTF. CDR3 bases: TGCGCCAGCAGCCCCAGGGACAGGGTTATCTATGGCTACACCTTC. The full variable domain, completed using reference TRBV5-1 and TRBJ1-2, is KAGVTQTPRYLIKTRGQQVTLSCSPISGHRSVSWYQQTPGQGLQFLFEYFSETQRNKGNFPGRFSGRQFSNSRSEMNVSTLELGDSALYLCASSPRDRVIYGYTFGSGTRLTVV.